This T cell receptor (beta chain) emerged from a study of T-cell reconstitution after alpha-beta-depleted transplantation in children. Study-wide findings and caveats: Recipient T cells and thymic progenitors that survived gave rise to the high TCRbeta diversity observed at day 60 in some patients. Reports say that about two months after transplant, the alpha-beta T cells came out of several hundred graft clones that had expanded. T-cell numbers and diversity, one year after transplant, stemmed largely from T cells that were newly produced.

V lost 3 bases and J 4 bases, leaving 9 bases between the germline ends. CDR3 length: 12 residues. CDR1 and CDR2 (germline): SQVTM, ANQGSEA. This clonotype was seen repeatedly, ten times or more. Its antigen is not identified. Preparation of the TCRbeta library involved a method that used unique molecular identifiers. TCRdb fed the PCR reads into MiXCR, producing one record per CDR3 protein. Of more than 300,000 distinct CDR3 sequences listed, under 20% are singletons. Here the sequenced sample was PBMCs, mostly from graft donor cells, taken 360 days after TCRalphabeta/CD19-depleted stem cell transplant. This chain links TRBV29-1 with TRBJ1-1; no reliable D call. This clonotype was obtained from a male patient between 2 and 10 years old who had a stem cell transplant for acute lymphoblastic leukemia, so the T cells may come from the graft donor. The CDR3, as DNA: TGCAGCGTTGATAGCCTGGGCACTGAAGCTTTCTTT. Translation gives CSVDSLGTEAFF.